Described below is a single T cell receptor (beta chain) sequence and its context. Per the study methods: The authors estimated nucleated cell counts from reference gene primer amplification. Using immunoSEQ multiplex PCR, the repertoire was profiled, and TCRdb retains in-frame clones only, with some absent. V and J calls and clone size are copied from that table; D and trimming were computed from the DNA. The table records 270,000 or so clones, over 75% of them present only once. The data originate from a study of blood T cell repertoires in COVID-19. Overall study context: Material from acute and convalescent COVID-19 was sourced from the United States, Italy and Spain.

The TCR sequence derives from a human donor in a cohort sampled during active COVID-19. Sequenced input: peripheral blood.

CDR3 DNA sequence: TGTGCCAGCAGTCACCCACCGGGTGGAAACACCATATATTTT. Translating it yields CASSHPPGGNTIYF. The V gene is TRBV7-9, the J gene TRBJ1-3; D call uncertain. Germline-derived CDR1 and CDR2 are SEHNR and FQNEAQ (reference sequence). The CDR3 is made up of 14 amino acids. Deletions cut 6 bases from V and 3 bases from J, with 12 bases between.